This entry features one T cell receptor (beta chain) sequence. Its antigen is unknown. Library preparation for TCR beta used quantitative 5'-RACE with molecular barcodes. Using its own MiXCR run on the 5' RACE reads, TCRdb lists one record per CDR3 protein. In the table there are approximately 440,000 distinct CDR3 sequences, 15% to 20% of which are singletons. This record belongs to a study of CD8 T cells in ankylosing spondylitis. Study conclusions and caveats: Several highly homologous variants made up a TCR beta motif, and this motif appeared characteristic of ankylosing spondylitis blood.

This clonotype was obtained from a male donor with ankylosing spondylitis. Sequencing was performed on blood, either unsorted or a sorted T cell fraction (not recorded which).

CDR3 protein: CASSFVGPVRGYTF. The CDR3 DNA reads TGTGCCAGCAGTTTCGTCGGACCCGTCCGTGGCTACACCTTC. The chain is built from TRBV28 and TRBJ1-2; D unclear. Germline lookup yields CDR1 MDHEN and CDR2 SYDVKM. The CDR3 consists of 14 residues. V lost 3 bases, J lost 7 bases, and 15 bases lay in between.